Below, 32 T cell receptor beta chains from the same sample are listed, as sequenced in a study of blood T cell repertoires in COVID-19. Sequencing used immunoSEQ multiplex PCR; TCRdb keeps in-frame clones, though not all of them. Of 150,000 to 200,000 clones in the sample, around nine tenths were seen once. Sequences were obtained from peripheral blood. The receptor source for this set is a human donor in a cohort sampled during active COVID-19.

The rearrangement links TRBV5-8 to TRBJ2-1; tentatively, D is TRBD2 (6 bases). The CDR3 extends over 15 amino acids. Germline assignment: CDR1 SGHTS and CDR2 YDEGEE. The V end was cut by 0 bases, the J end by 2 bases, with 9 bases between. The CDR3 coding sequence is TGTGCCAGCAGCTTGGTTCCTAGCGCCTACAATGAGCAGTTCTTC. It translates to CASSLVPSAYNEQFF.

Turning to this clone: The junction departs from germline at one end; a sequencing error may be responsible. The chain employs TRBV5-1 and TRBJ2-1, with 8 nucleotides matching TRBD2. CDR3 size: 17 residues. Germline loops: CDR1 SGHRS, CDR2 YFSETQ. CDR3 protein: CASCFGSGDVGYNEQFF. The CDR3 region has the DNA TGCGCCAGCTGCTTTGGTAGCGGGGATGTGGGCTACAATGAGCAGTTCTTC.

The count of this clone is one. This rearrangement joins TRBV4-1 to TRBJ2-7, with a possible D match to TRBD1 (7 bases). The V gene's germline CDR1 is MGHRA and CDR2 YSYEKL. This CDR3 spans 16 amino acids. V lost 4 bases and J lost 4, with 20 bases in between. The CDR3 nucleotides are TGCGCCAGCAGCCTTTATCTAGGAGGGGGCGCGTACGAGCAGTACTTC. It encodes CASSLYLGGGAYEQYF.

The chain recombines TRBV28 with TRBJ2-1, with TRBD2 matching over 8 bases. CDR1 is MDHEN and CDR2 is SYDVKM in the germline V gene. CDR3 length equals 19 residues. J was trimmed by 8 bases and V by 6 bases; bases with no gene match: 24. CDR3 loop: CASSPVVGPGLGSLHEQFF. The CDR3 DNA sequence: TGTGCCAGCAGCCCCGTGGTAGGTCCGGGACTAGGCTCCCTACATGAGCAGTTCTTC.

The chain joins TRBV5-4 to TRBJ1-3; 11 bases fit TRBD1. CDR1 is SGHNT and CDR2 is YYREEE in the germline V gene (reference sequence). This CDR3 has 16 residues. V lost 3 bases, J lost 6 bases, and 8 bases stayed unmatched. CDR3 region: CASSWNSGQGENTIYF. The CDR3 nucleotides read TGTGCCAGCAGCTGGAACTCGGGACAGGGGGAAAACACCATATATTTT.

Note on this clone: This sample also contains other DNA sequences that code for the same CDR3. The genes are TRBV7-3 and TRBJ2-3; 8 bases line up with TRBD2. Per the germline V gene, CDR1 is SGHTA and CDR2 is FQGTGA. V dropped 2 bases and J dropped 0; count of bases not matched to a gene: 1. CDR3 length: 15 amino acids. The CDR3 sequence: CASSLAGGSTDTQYF. CDR3 DNA sequence: TGTGCCAGCAGCTTAGCGGGAGGCAGCACAGATACGCAGTATTTT.

The V call is TRBV19, the J call TRBJ1-6; TRBD1 aligns across 11 bases. V lost 5 bases and J lost 6; bases outside the gene matches: 6. Per germline, CDR1 LNHDA and CDR2 SQIVND (reference sequence). This CDR3 spans 16 amino acids. The CDR3 sequence: CASSWGQGDGNSPLHF. As DNA, the CDR3 is TGTGCCAGTAGTTGGGGACAGGGGGATGGTAATTCACCCCTCCACTTT.

The chain links TRBV11-2 to TRBJ1-2; 10 nucleotides line up with TRBD1. The junction had 16 bases not matched to a gene; V was cut back by 4 bases and J by 2 bases. CDR1 and CDR2 from the germline V gene are SGHAT and FQNNGV. This CDR3 has 19 residues. CDR3 amino acids: CASSSVRDRGGSRNYGYTF. The CDR3 bases are TGTGCCAGCAGCTCAGTCAGGGACAGGGGTGGAAGTAGGAACTATGGCTACACCTTC.

The chain carries TRBV7-2 and TRBJ2-7; 9 bases line up with TRBD2. The V gene's germline CDR1 is SGHTA and CDR2 FQGNSA. The V segment lost 5 bases and the J segment 2 bases; nucleotides outside the gene matches: 7. CDR3 length: 15 residues. CDR3 sequence (DNA): TGTGCCAGCAGCGAAGCGGGGGGCCTTGCCTACGAGCAGTACTTC. This sequence encodes CASSEAGGLAYEQYF.

The sample holds a few counts of this clone. Distinct nucleotide sequences in the sample also encode this CDR3. The rearrangement uses TRBV7-3 and TRBJ2-3; 10 bases map to TRBD2. Germline V gives CDR1 SGHTA, CDR2 FQGTGA. This CDR3 has 15 residues. Losses at the gene ends were 8 bases for V and 0 bases for J; bases not matched to a gene: 5. The CDR3 coding sequence is TGTGCCAGCTCCCAAGCGGGAGGGAGCACAGATACGCAGTATTTT. Translated, it gives CASSQAGGSTDTQYF.

The rearrangement links TRBV5-6 to TRBJ1-2; 9 nucleotides match TRBD1. The CDR3 runs 14 residues. Trimming removed 5 bases from V and 4 bases from J; junction bases left unmatched: 6. Germline loops: CDR1 SGHDT, CDR2 YYEEEE. CDR3 in amino acids: CASRPGQGSYGYTF. In nucleotides, the CDR3 is TGTGCCAGCAGACCAGGACAGGGGAGCTATGGCTACACCTTC.

This chain connects TRBV30 to TRBJ1-4; D unclear. This CDR3 region has 12 residues. Deletions cut 2 bases from V and 8 bases from J, with 9 bases between. Per germline, CDR1 GTSNPN and CDR2 SVGIG (reference sequence). The CDR3 sequence: CAWSRDPEKLFF. CDR3 DNA sequence: TGTGCCTGGAGTCGGGATCCCGAAAAACTGTTTTTT.

The sample holds a few counts of this clone. This chain joins TRBV12-3 or TRBV12-4 and TRBJ2-7, with a possible D match to TRBD1 (5 bases). V lost 5 bases, J lost 2 bases, and 10 bases lay in between. The CDR3 totals 13 residues. The CDR3 region has the DNA TGTGCCAGCAGTCTGGCAGGGCCCTACGAGCAGTACTTC. It is translated as CASSLAGPYEQYF.

This sequence joins TRBV29-1 and TRBJ2-2, with D perhaps matching TRBD1 (6 bases). From germline, CDR1 is SQVTM and CDR2 ANQGSEA. The CDR3 totals 14 residues. Written as DNA, the CDR3 is TGCAGATCCAGGGGACGGTCGAACACCGGGGAGCTGTTTTTT. It yields the protein CRSRGRSNTGELFF.

CDR3 sequence: CAWSMWSANYGYTF. In nucleotides, the CDR3 is TGTGCCTGGTCTATGTGGTCTGCTAACTATGGCTACACCTTC. This sequence joins TRBV30 and TRBJ1-2; no reliable D call. This CDR3 region has 14 residues. CDR1 and CDR2 from the germline V gene are GTSNPN and SVGIG (reference sequence). The V and J ends lost 5 bases and 0 bases respectively, with 13 bases between them.

CDR3 region: CASGRGGTVEKLFF. The CDR3 DNA reads as TGTGCCAGCGGTCGGGGGGGCACGGTTGAAAAACTGTTTTTT. The chain employs TRBV5-8 and TRBJ1-4, with D perhaps TRBD1 (6 bases). The CDR3 consists of 14 residues. Trimming pared 7 bases from V and 7 bases from J, leaving 17 bases between. From germline, CDR1 is SGHTS and CDR2 YDEGEE.

This sequence joins TRBV2 and TRBJ2-6; 7 positions agree with TRBD1. Trimming removed 5 bases from V and 0 bases from J; junction bases left unmatched: 7. Germline V CDR1 and CDR2: SNHLY, FYNNEI. This CDR3 has 17 amino acids. The CDR3 region has the DNA TGTGCCAGCAGTCTATCGACAGGGCACTCTGGGGCCAACGTCCTGACTTTC. Translation gives CASSLSTGHSGANVLTF.

The rearrangement links TRBV6-5 to TRBJ2-7; TRBD2 aligns across 12 bases. CDR3 length: 15 residues. Germline trimming cut 4 bases from V and 3 bases from J; bases unmatched to any gene: 4. Germline V gives CDR1 MNHEY, CDR2 SVGAGI. CDR3 nucleotide sequence: TGTGCCAGCAGTTCCAGACTAGCGGGAGTCTACGAGCAGTACTTC. This translates into CASSSRLAGVYEQYF.

V is TRBV2 and J is TRBJ1-5, with 7 bases fitting TRBD1. V shed 5 bases, J shed 6 bases, and the junction held 1 base outside the gene matches. Germline-derived CDR1 and CDR2 are SNHLY and FYNNEI. This CDR3 is 12 amino acids long. The CDR3 loop is CASSQGVQPQHF. The DNA of the CDR3 is TGTGCCAGCAGTCAGGGGGTTCAGCCCCAGCATTTT.

The chain couples TRBV4-1 to TRBJ1-2; 7 positions agree with TRBD1. Germline V gene lookup returns CDR1 MGHRA and CDR2 YSYEKL. The CDR3 has 14 amino acids. Trimming took 4 bases from V and 6 from J; bases not matched to a gene: 8. The DNA of the CDR3 is TGCGCCAGCAGCCCACTAGGACAGGTTGATGGCTACACCTTC. Translating it yields CASSPLGQVDGYTF.

The genes are TRBV4-1 and TRBJ2-5; TRBD1 matches at 7 bases. From germline, CDR1 is MGHRA and CDR2 YSYEKL. The CDR3 totals 15 residues. With 0 bases clipped from V and 4 bases from J, the junction kept 5 bases outside the gene matches. This CDR3 is CASSQEGTVGETQYF. The CDR3 region has the DNA TGCGCCAGCAGCCAAGAAGGGACAGTGGGAGAGACCCAGTACTTC.

This sequence joins TRBV4-1 and TRBJ1-5; the D is unclear. Germline V gene lookup returns CDR1 MGHRA and CDR2 YSYEKL. The CDR3 is 17 residues long. V lost 1 base and J lost 2, with 15 bases in between. This chain's CDR3 is CASSQGNQAGGNQPQHF. In DNA form, the CDR3 reads TGCGCCAGCAGCCAAGGAAACCAGGCGGGTGGCAATCAGCCCCAGCATTTT.

V is TRBV28 and J is TRBJ1-2, with 10 bases matching TRBD1. After removal of 10 bases from V and 6 bases from J, the junction contained 8 bases not matched to a gene. Germline CDR1 and CDR2: MDHEN and SYDVKM. The CDR3 is 13 residues long. CDR3 in amino acids: CAMGRTGGDGYTF. CDR3 DNA sequence: TGTGCCATGGGCCGGACAGGGGGGGATGGCTACACCTTC.

The chain is built from TRBV5-1 and TRBJ2-5; 10 bases line up with TRBD2. J was trimmed by 1 base and V by 6 bases; bases with no gene match: 6. CDR1 SGHRS and CDR2 YFSETQ come from the germline V gene. The CDR3 covers 15 residues. This CDR3 is CASKLGLAIQETQYF. CDR3 sequence (DNA): TGCGCCAGCAAGTTGGGACTAGCGATCCAAGAGACCCAGTACTTC.

The chain recombines TRBV28 with TRBJ2-5; 10 bases align to TRBD2. The germline CDR1 and CDR2 sequences are MDHEN and SYDVKM. This CDR3 has 16 amino acids. V lost 4 bases, J lost 5 bases, and 10 bases stayed unmatched. The CDR3 spells CASSWLAGVGGETQYF. The CDR3 DNA reads as TGTGCCAGCAGTTGGCTAGCGGGAGTGGGTGGGGAGACCCAGTACTTC.

CDR3 sequence: CASRIAGEYEQYF. CDR3 nucleotides: TGTGCCAGCAGGATAGCGGGGGAATACGAGCAGTACTTC. The chain uses TRBV6-5 and TRBJ2-7; 9 nucleotides agree with TRBD2. This CDR3 has 13 amino acids. V gave up 6 bases and J gave up 4 bases; unmatched junction bases: 4. In germline, CDR1 is MNHEY, CDR2 SVGAGI.

The rearrangement links TRBV6-6 to TRBJ2-7; 10 nucleotides line up with TRBD1. With 2 bases clipped from V and 5 bases from J, the junction kept 6 bases outside the gene matches. The germline V gene encodes CDR1 MNHNY and CDR2 SVGAGI (reference sequence). The CDR3 length is 15 residues. The CDR3 DNA is TGTGCCAGCAGTTACCCTGGACAGGGGGTCGACGAGCAGTACTTC. This gives the protein CASSYPGQGVDEQYF.

The V gene is TRBV10-3, the J gene TRBJ2-3; TRBD2 matches at 9 bases. Germline CDR1 reads ENHRY; CDR2 reads SYGVKD. The V segment lost 0 bases and the J segment 4 bases; nucleotides outside the gene matches: 5. The CDR3 totals 16 residues. The CDR3 nucleotides read TGTGCCATCAGTGAGTCTTTAAGCGGGAGGTCAGATACGCAGTATTTT. Its translation is CAISESLSGRSDTQYF.

The J gene is TRBJ1-2, the V gene TRBV11-2; 7 nucleotides line up with TRBD1. CDR3 length: 12 amino acids. J gave up 4 bases and V 5 bases, and 1 base lay outside the gene matches. Germline V lookup: CDR1 SGHAT, CDR2 FQNNGV. DNA for the CDR3: TGTGCCAGCAGCAGGGACAGCTATGGCTACACCTTC. Translating it yields CASSRDSYGYTF.

The V call is TRBV24-1, the J call TRBJ1-2; 7 bases map to TRBD1. The CDR3 is made up of 17 amino acids. The germline CDR1 and CDR2 sequences are KGHDR and SFDVKD. J lost 3 bases, V lost 1 base, and 10 bases had no gene match. The CDR3 sequence: CATSDFKEGAADYGYTF. The CDR3 DNA is TGTGCCACCAGTGATTTTAAGGAGGGGGCTGCGGACTATGGCTACACCTTC.

The chain recombines TRBV9 with TRBJ1-1; D possibly corresponds to TRBD1 (5 bases). CDR3 length: 14 residues. Germline V gives CDR1 SGDLS, CDR2 YYNGEE. Between the trimmed V and J ends, which lost 4 bases and 6 bases, there was a span of 16 bases. Written as DNA, the CDR3 is TGTGCCAGCAGCACAGGAGGTGCGGGAGCTGAAGCTTTCTTT. Encoded protein: CASSTGGAGAEAFF.

The V gene is TRBV23-1, the J gene TRBJ2-7; 8 positions agree with TRBD1. TRBV23-1 is an ORF for which the function is uncertain. The CDR3 spans 15 residues. The V gene end was trimmed by 7 bases and the J gene end by 5 bases; junction bases not matched to a gene: 13. The CDR3 DNA reads TGCGCCAGCAATCCTGCTTACAGGGGGGACAACGAGCAGTACTTC. This sequence encodes CASNPAYRGDNEQYF.